The 28 T cell receptor beta chains below all came from one sample that was sequenced in a study of T cell responses to AZD1222 COVID-19 vaccine (dated by TCRdb to about 2021). The method was the immunoSEQ multiplex PCR assay. In its TCRdb copy, this immuneACCESS table keeps in-frame sequences only and misses some clones. Where compared with another copy, unresolved V genes explain less than half of these, and the others have no known cause. The sample yields around 110,000 clones; 92% were counted once. Roughly 1.4% of the sample is in the top ten clones. The time point label on this specimen signifies: about 28 days (+/-7) after the second vaccine dose. The source material was peripheral blood, sampled 28 days after the second AZD1222 dose. These receptors all come from an adult who received the AZD1222 COVID-19 vaccine.

This chain joins TRBV30 and TRBJ1-6; maybe TRBD1 (5 bases). Germline V gives CDR1 GTSNPN, CDR2 SVGIG (reference sequence). This CDR3 is built from 13 residues. V lost 1 base to trimming and J lost 5 bases, with 6 bases between them. The chain's CDR3 is CAWSAGNNSPLHF. DNA of the CDR3: TGTGCCTGGAGTGCAGGGAATAATTCACCCCTCCACTTT.

The chain carries TRBV19 and TRBJ1-1, with D tentatively TRBD1 (6 bases). V lost 5 bases and J lost 0, with 10 bases in between. Germline V gene lookup returns CDR1 LNHDA and CDR2 SQIVND (reference sequence). The CDR3 sequence is 14 residues long. The CDR3 bases are TGTGCCAGTAGTCTTGGACAGCTGAACACTGAAGCTTTCTTT. Amino acids: CASSLGQLNTEAFF.

This chain uses TRBV23-1 with TRBJ2-3; no clear D. TRBV23-1 is an ORF, with its function uncertain. Trimming shortened V by 6 bases and J by 0 bases, and 16 bases separated the two germline ends. The CDR3 is made up of 16 amino acids. CDR3: CASSPGRARSTDTQYF. The CDR3, as DNA: TGCGCCAGCAGCCCCGGTAGGGCAAGGAGCACAGATACGCAGTATTTT.

This clone was picked up one time. The chain couples TRBV19 to TRBJ2-7; tentative D call: TRBD1 (6 bases). The CDR3 spans 13 residues. Germline V gene sequence: CDR1 LNHDA, CDR2 SQIVND (reference sequence). Trimming removed 4 bases from V and 0 bases from J, with 7 bases in between. The CDR3: CASSNRDSYEQYF. For the CDR3, the DNA is TGTGCCAGTAGTAACAGGGACTCCTACGAGCAGTACTTC.

V and J are TRBV6-6 and TRBJ2-4, with a weak D call TRBD1 (6 bases). CDR1 is MNHNY and CDR2 is SVGAGI in the germline V gene (reference sequence). The V and J ends lost 7 bases and 5 bases respectively, with 15 bases between them. The CDR3 totals 14 residues. CDR3 DNA: TGTGCCAGCACCAGCCAGGACAGAGAAAACATTCAGTACTTC. As protein: CASTSQDRENIQYF.

The chain uses TRBV11-2 and TRBJ1-3; possibly TRBD1 for D (6 bases). Trimming cost V 5 bases and J 5 bases, with 13 bases left between them. CDR3 size: 14 residues. Germline assignment: CDR1 SGHAT and CDR2 FQNNGV. The CDR3 nucleotides are TGTGCCAGCAGCACTCAGGACAGACGAAACACCATATATTTT. Translating gives CASSTQDRRNTIYF. The full variable domain, rest sourced from reference TRBV11-2 and TRBJ1-3, is EAGVAQSPRYKIIEKRQSVAFWCNPISGHATLYWYQQILGQGPKLLIQFQNNGVVDDSQLPKDRFSAERLKGVDSTLKIQPAKLEDSAVYLCASSTQDRRNTIYFGEGSWLTVV.

V is TRBV4-2 and J is TRBJ2-1, with TRBD2 matching over 15 bases. This CDR3 has 15 residues. Germline V gene sequence: CDR1 LGHNA, CDR2 YNFKEQ. V trimming: 1 base; J trimming: 10 bases; junction bases outside the gene matches: 2. Written as DNA, the CDR3 is TGTGCCAGCAGCCAAGTCGGGACTAGCGGGGGGGAGCAGTTCTTC. This codes for CASSQVGTSGGEQFF.

The chain is built from TRBV6-4 and TRBJ2-7, with 7 bases aligning to TRBD2. The V gene's germline CDR1 is MRHNA and CDR2 SNTAGT. J gave up 3 bases and V 10 bases, and 9 bases lay outside the gene matches. This CDR3 comprises 13 residues. CDR3 protein: CATWEGGLYEQYF. Here the CDR3 DNA reads TGTGCCACATGGGAGGGCGGACTCTACGAGCAGTACTTC.

This clone was picked up a small number of times. The V call is TRBV5-6, the J call TRBJ1-2, with D possibly matching TRBD1 (6 bases). CDR3 size: 18 residues. Per the germline V gene, CDR1 is SGHDT and CDR2 is YYEEEE. V was cut by 5 bases and J by 4 bases, with 27 bases left in between. The CDR3 DNA reads TGTGCCAGCAGACTTCAGTTCGATAGACAGGCACAAGCCTATGGCTACACCTTC. Its translation: CASRLQFDRQAQAYGYTF.

The V and J genes are TRBV27 and TRBJ1-1, with a tentative D call TRBD1 (6 bases). Germline V gene data show CDR1 as MNHEY and CDR2 as SMNVEV (reference sequence). With 3 bases removed from V and 7 bases from J, the gap between germline ends came to 12 bases. The CDR3 runs to 13 residues. As DNA, the CDR3 is TGTGCCAGCAGTTTGGTACAGGGTGGTGAAGCTTTCTTT. As protein: CASSLVQGGEAFF.

This chain connects TRBV27 to TRBJ1-1; tentatively, D is TRBD1 (6 bases). This CDR3 comprises 15 residues. V lost 5 bases and J 3 bases, leaving 16 bases between the germline ends. CDR1 and CDR2 from the germline V gene are MNHEY and SMNVEV (reference sequence). The CDR3 reads CASSPRQDGDTEAFF. The CDR3 nucleotides are TGTGCCAGCAGTCCCAGACAGGATGGGGACACTGAAGCTTTCTTT.

The rearrangement uses TRBV10-2 and TRBJ1-1, with TRBD1 as a possible D gene (6 bases). The V end was cut by 3 bases, the J end by 4 bases, with 15 bases between. Looked up from germline, CDR1 is WSHSY and CDR2 is SAAADI. There are 15 residues in the CDR3. This chain's CDR3 is CASSDFGRGGTEAFF. Written as DNA, the CDR3 is TGCGCCAGCAGTGATTTTGGCAGGGGTGGCACTGAAGCTTTCTTT.

This rearrangement joins TRBV4-1 to TRBJ2-1; no clear D. The CDR3 has 14 amino acids. Trimming pared 0 bases from V and 0 bases from J, leaving 3 bases between. The germline CDR1 and CDR2 sequences are MGHRA and YSYEKL. In DNA, the CDR3 is TGCGCCAGCAGCCAAGAAAGCTCCTACAATGAGCAGTTCTTC. Its translation is CASSQESSYNEQFF.

The genes are TRBV28 and TRBJ2-7; the match to TRBD2 covers 12 bases. Germline V gene sequence: CDR1 MDHEN, CDR2 SYDVKM. This CDR3 region has 14 residues. V trimming: 6 bases; J trimming: 5 bases; junction bases outside the gene matches: 5. The CDR3 reads CASRRTSGVHEQYF. The CDR3 nucleotides read TGTGCCAGCAGAAGGACTAGCGGGGTCCACGAGCAGTACTTC. Variable domain in full (rest from reference TRBV28 and TRBJ2-7): DVKVTQSSRYLVKRTGEKVFLECVQDMDHENMFWYRQDPGLGLRLIYFSYDVKMKEKGDIPEGYSVSREKKERFSLILESASTNQTSMYLCASRRTSGVHEQYFGPGTRLTVT.

CDR3 sequence (DNA): TGTGCCAGCAGCGCCGGACAGGGTGGTGAAAAACTGTTTTTT. Encoded protein: CASSAGQGGEKLFF. The chain combines TRBV9 with TRBJ1-4, with TRBD1 identical over 8 bases. The junction had 5 bases not matched to a gene; V was cut back by 3 bases and J by 7 bases. CDR1 SGDLS and CDR2 YYNGEE come from the germline V gene. The CDR3 consists of 14 residues.

This clone has a single count. J is TRBJ2-1 and V is TRBV4-2, with TRBD2 identical over 8 bases. CDR3 length: 16 amino acids. After removal of 4 bases from V and 2 bases from J, the junction contained 7 bases not matched to a gene. Germline V gene sequence: CDR1 LGHNA, CDR2 YNFKEQ. The CDR3 spells CASSLSSGRAYNEQFF. For the CDR3, the DNA is TGTGCCAGCAGCCTCTCTTCCGGGAGGGCCTACAATGAGCAGTTCTTC.

For the CDR3, the DNA is TGTGCCAGCAGTTCACCATTCACACTCCTAGTCATCCCCAGCTCCTACAATGAGCAGTTCTTC. Protein sequence: CASSSPFTLLVIPSSYNEQFF. The V call is TRBV28, the J call TRBJ2-1; D gene ambiguous. The germline V and J ends were trimmed by 4 bases and 0 bases, with 28 bases remaining between them. From germline, CDR1 is MDHEN and CDR2 SYDVKM. The CDR3 is made up of 21 amino acids.

This chain uses TRBV10-3 with TRBJ2-3; TRBD2 matches at 7 bases. Germline assignment: CDR1 ENHRY and CDR2 SYGVKD. The CDR3 runs 14 residues. After removal of 7 bases from V and 2 bases from J, the junction contained 6 bases not matched to a gene. CDR3 loop: CAINWERDTDTQYF. The CDR3 region has the DNA TGTGCCATCAACTGGGAGCGGGACACAGATACGCAGTATTTT.

CDR3: CASSQKTGSFSYNEQFF. The CDR3 DNA reads as TGTGCCAGCAGCCAAAAGACAGGGTCTTTCTCCTACAATGAGCAGTTCTTC. The V gene is TRBV21-1, the J gene TRBJ2-1; TRBD1, as called in the table, went unchecked against the DNA. TRBV21-1 is a listed pseudogene. The CDR3 is 17 residues long.

V is TRBV18 and J is TRBJ2-5; unclear D gene. This CDR3 spans 13 amino acids. Trimming left V 3 bases short and J 5 bases short, with 10 bases between. Germline CDR1 is KGHSH and CDR2 is LQKENI. CDR3: CASSPRPGETQYF. Here the CDR3 DNA reads TGTGCCAGCTCACCTAGGCCTGGCGAGACCCAGTACTTC.

V and J are TRBV5-1 and TRBJ1-2, with 9 bases fitting TRBD1. Germline V gives CDR1 SGHRS, CDR2 YFSETQ. This CDR3 contains 14 residues. The J segment lost 5 bases and the V segment lost 0 bases, leaving 2 bases of the junction unmatched. CDR3 protein: CASSLAGTGYGYTF. CDR3 bases: TGCGCCAGCAGCTTGGCCGGGACAGGGTATGGCTACACCTTC.

The rearrangement links TRBV27 to TRBJ2-5, with 12 nucleotides matching TRBD2. The CDR3 contains 16 residues. Trimming removed 4 bases from V and 1 base from J; junction bases left unmatched: 4. Germline CDR1 is MNHEY and CDR2 is SMNVEV (reference sequence). The CDR3 loop reads CASSSGLAGRQETQYF. For the CDR3, the DNA is TGTGCCAGCAGTTCCGGACTAGCGGGGCGCCAAGAGACCCAGTACTTC.

In this sample, this clone turned up once. The chain combines TRBV6-2 or TRBV6-3 with TRBJ2-5; D is ambiguous. The CDR3 covers 13 residues. Deletions cut 4 bases from V and 2 bases from J, with 8 bases between. Germline V lookup: CDR1 MNHEY, CDR2 SVGEGT. Written as DNA, the CDR3 is TGTGCCAGCAGTTCCTCCATTCAAGAGACCCAGTACTTC. Protein sequence: CASSSSIQETQYF.

V and J are TRBV11-2 and TRBJ1-1; TRBD1 is a possible D gene (6 bases). CDR1 SGHAT and CDR2 FQNNGV come from the germline V gene. The ends were cut back, 2 bases at V and 4 bases at J, with 14 bases in the middle. The CDR3 loop spans 15 amino acids. In nucleotides, the CDR3 is TGTGCCAGCAGCTTAATCTTCGGGACACCCACTGAAGCTTTCTTT. Translating it yields CASSLIFGTPTEAFF.

This chain uses TRBV4-1 with TRBJ2-2; no reliable D call. The CDR3 has 15 residues. Trimming pared 0 bases from V and 3 bases from J, leaving 8 bases between. In germline, CDR1 is MGHRA, CDR2 YSYEKL. The CDR3 is CASSQDPQHTGELFF. CDR3 coding DNA: TGCGCCAGCAGCCAAGATCCCCAGCACACCGGGGAGCTGTTTTTT.

The chain couples TRBV7-3 to TRBJ2-4, with a possible D match to TRBD1 (6 bases). In germline, CDR1 is SGHTA, CDR2 FQGTGA. There are 15 residues in the CDR3. V was cut by 1 base and J by 1 base, with 8 bases left in between. The CDR3, as DNA: TGTGCCAGCAGCTTAATGCAGGGGGCCAAAAACATTCAGTACTTC. It codes for CASSLMQGAKNIQYF. The complete variable domain, with remaining parts taken from reference TRBV7-3 and TRBJ2-4, reads GAGVSQTPSNKVTEKGKYVELRCDPISGHTALYWYRQSLGQGPEFLIYFQGTGAADDSGLPNDRFFAVRPEGSVSTLKIQRTERGDSAVYLCASSLMQGAKNIQYFGAGTRLSVL.

The chain recombines TRBV6-5 with TRBJ2-7; D gene ambiguous. This CDR3 has 13 residues. Germline V CDR1 and CDR2: MNHEY, SVGAGI. Between the trimmed V and J ends, which lost 6 bases and 0 bases, there was a span of 9 bases. The CDR3 reads CASSPGVSYEQYF. CDR3 DNA: TGTGCCAGCAGCCCGGGCGTCTCCTACGAGCAGTACTTC.

The CDR3 bases are TGTGCCAGCAACCCAGAAGGACAGGGCGGAGGAAACACCATATATTTT. It codes for CASNPEGQGGGNTIYF. V and J are TRBV21-1 and TRBJ1-3; the tabulated D call, TRBD1, remains unverified against the DNA. TRBV21-1 is designated a pseudogene. This CDR3 comprises 16 residues.